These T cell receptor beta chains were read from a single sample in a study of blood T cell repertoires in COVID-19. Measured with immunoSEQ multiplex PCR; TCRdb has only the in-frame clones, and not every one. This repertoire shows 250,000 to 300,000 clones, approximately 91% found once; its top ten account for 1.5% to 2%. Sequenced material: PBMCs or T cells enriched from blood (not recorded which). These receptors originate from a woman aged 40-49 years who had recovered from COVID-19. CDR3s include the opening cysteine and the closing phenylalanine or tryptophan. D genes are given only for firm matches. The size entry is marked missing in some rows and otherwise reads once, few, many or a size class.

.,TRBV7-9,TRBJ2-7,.,CASSGLGGPTIYEQYF,TGTGCCAGCAGCGGACTGGGGGGGCCAACGATCTACGAGCAGTACTTC
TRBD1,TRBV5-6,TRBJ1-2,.,CASSEGAYGYTF,TGTGCCAGCAGCGAGGGGGCCTATGGCTACACCTTC
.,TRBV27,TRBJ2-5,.,CASSATRAQETQYF,TGTGCCAGCAGTGCCACTAGGGCGCAAGAGACCCAGTACTTC
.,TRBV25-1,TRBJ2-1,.,CASRDRTGVHEQFF,TGTGCCAGCAGGGACAGGACGGGAGTCCATGAGCAGTTCTTC
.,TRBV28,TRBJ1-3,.,CASSPSRGISGNTIYF,TGTGCCAGCAGTCCTAGTAGGGGGATATCAGGAAACACCATATATTTT
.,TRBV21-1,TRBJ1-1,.,CASSKWGGVHTEAFF,TGTGCCAGCAGCAAATGGGGGGGTGTGCACACTGAAGCTTTCTTT
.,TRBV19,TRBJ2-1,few,CASSRSGESAYNEQFF,TGTGCCAGTAGTAGGTCGGGGGAGAGCGCCTACAATGAGCAGTTCTTC
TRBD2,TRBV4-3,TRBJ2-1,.,CASSRSGRARRNEQFF,TGCGCCAGCAGTCGTAGCGGGAGGGCCAGGAGGAATGAGCAGTTCTTC
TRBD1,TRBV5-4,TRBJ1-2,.,CASSSSTGGKGGYTF,TGTGCCAGCAGCTCGTCAACAGGGGGTAAAGGTGGCTACACCTTC
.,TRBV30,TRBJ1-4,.,CAWSGQTNEKLFF,TGTGCCTGGAGTGGACAAACTAATGAAAAACTGTTTTTT
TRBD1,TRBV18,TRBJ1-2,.,CASSPGQGSNYGYTF,TGTGCCAGCTCACCGGGACAGGGATCAAACTATGGCTACACCTTC
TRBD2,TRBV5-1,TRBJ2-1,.,CASSLGLAGLHVQFF,TGCGCCAGCAGCTTGGGACTAGCGGGCCTACACGTGCAGTTCTTC
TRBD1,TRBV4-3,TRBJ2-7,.,CASSQDFGTVVNEQYF,TGCGCCAGCAGCCAAGATTTTGGGACAGTCGTCAACGAGCAGTACTTC
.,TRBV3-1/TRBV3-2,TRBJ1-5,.,CASSQGPGRNQPQHF,TGTGCCAGCAGCCAAGGTCCAGGGCGCAATCAGCCCCAGCATTTT
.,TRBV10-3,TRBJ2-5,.,CAISTPVGAETQYF,TGTGCCATCAGTACCCCAGTGGGGGCGGAGACCCAGTACTTC
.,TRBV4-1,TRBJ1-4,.,CASSPKVNRAGYEKLFF,TGCGCCAGCAGTCCAAAGGTTAACAGGGCAGGTTATGAAAAACTGTTTTTT
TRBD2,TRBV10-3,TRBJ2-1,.,CAISESPRLAGLYNEQFF,TGTGCCATCAGTGAGTCGCCGAGACTAGCGGGACTTTACAATGAGCAGTTCTTC
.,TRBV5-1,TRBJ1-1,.,CASSSDRRVVHTEAFF,TGCGCCAGCAGCTCGGACCGGAGGGTAGTGCACACTGAAGCTTTCTTT
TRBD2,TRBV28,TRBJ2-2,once,CASSSPSGVGSGELFF,TGTGCCAGCAGTTCTCCTAGCGGGGTGGGCTCCGGGGAGCTGTTTTTT
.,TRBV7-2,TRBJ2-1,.,CASSLGPLYNEQFF,TGTGCCAGCAGCCTGGGGCCCCTTTACAATGAGCAGTTCTTC
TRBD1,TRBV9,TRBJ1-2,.,CASSVSGTGFPYGYTF,TGTGCCAGCAGCGTTTCCGGGACAGGGTTTCCTTATGGCTACACCTTC
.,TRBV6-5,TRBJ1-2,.,CASSPFPGYTF,TGTGCCAGCAGTCCCTTCCCTGGCTACACCTTC
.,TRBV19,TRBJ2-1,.,CASSISGVSYNEQFF,TGTGCCAGTAGTATCTCTGGAGTATCCTACAATGAGCAGTTCTTC
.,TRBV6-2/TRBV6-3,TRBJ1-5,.,CASSSAGRQPQHF,TGTGCCAGCAGTTCCGCCGGTCGGCAGCCCCAGCATTTT
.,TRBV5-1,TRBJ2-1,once,CASSPGFGSYNEQFF,TGCGCCAGCAGCCCAGGGTTCGGGTCCTACAATGAGCAGTTCTTC
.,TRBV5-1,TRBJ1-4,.,CASSSQGVNEKLFF,TGCGCCAGCAGCTCACAAGGAGTTAATGAAAAACTGTTTTTT
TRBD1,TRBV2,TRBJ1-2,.,CASSEVLGGSYGYTF,TGTGCCAGCAGTGAAGTGTTAGGGGGCAGCTATGGCTACACCTTC
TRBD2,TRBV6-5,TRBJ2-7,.,CASRTSGRYEQYF,TGTGCCAGCAGGACTAGCGGGAGGTACGAGCAGTACTTC